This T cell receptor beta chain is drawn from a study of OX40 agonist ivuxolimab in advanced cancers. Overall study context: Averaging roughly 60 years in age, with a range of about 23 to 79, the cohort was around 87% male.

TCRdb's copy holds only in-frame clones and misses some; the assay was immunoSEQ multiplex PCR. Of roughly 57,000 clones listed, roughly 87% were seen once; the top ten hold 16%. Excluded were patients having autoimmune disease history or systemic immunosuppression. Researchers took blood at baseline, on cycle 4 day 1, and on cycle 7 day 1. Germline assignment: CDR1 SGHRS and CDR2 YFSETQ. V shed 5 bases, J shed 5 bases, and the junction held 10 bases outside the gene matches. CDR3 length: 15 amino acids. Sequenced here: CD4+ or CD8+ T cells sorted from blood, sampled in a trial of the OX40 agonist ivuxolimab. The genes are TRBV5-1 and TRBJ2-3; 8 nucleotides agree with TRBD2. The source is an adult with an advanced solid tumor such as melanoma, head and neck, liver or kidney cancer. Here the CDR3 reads CASSRSGGPEDTQYF. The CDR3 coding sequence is TGCGCCAGCAGTCGGTCGGGAGGGCCTGAAGATACGCAGTATTTT.